The 26 T cell receptor beta chains in this list originate from one sample, sequenced in a study of beta chain features in type 1 diabetes. TCRB transcripts that were expressed got sequenced, as all of the isolated RNA had been reverse transcribed. Libraries were prepared by immunoSEQ multiplex PCR; TCRdb keeps only in-frame clonotypes and omits some of them. Of 450,000 to 550,000 clones in the sample, around 30% were seen once. Sequenced sample: naive CD4+ T cells from blood. The receptors were sampled from a man aged 18 to 30 in good health.

The chain joins TRBV25-1 to TRBJ2-5; 7 positions agree with TRBD1. The CDR3 is made up of 17 amino acids. Germline loops: CDR1 MGHDK, CDR2 SYGVNS. Trimming removed 3 bases from V and 2 bases from J; junction bases left unmatched: 12. The DNA of the CDR3 is TGTGCCAGCAGTGACCCCCGGGACAGAGGTAGACAAGAGACCCAGTACTTC. This sequence encodes CASSDPRDRGRQETQYF. Combining the CDR3 with reference TRBV25-1 and TRBJ2-5 gives the whole variable domain EADIYQTPRYLVIGTGKKITLECSQTMGHDKMYWYQQDPGMELHLIHYSYGVNSTEKGDLSSESTVSRIRTEHFPLTLESARPSHTSQYLCASSDPRDRGRQETQYFGPGTRLLVL.

This rearrangement joins TRBV7-2 to TRBJ1-4; 8 bases map to TRBD1. There are 15 residues in the CDR3. Germline CDR1 SGHTA, CDR2 FQGNSA. The V segment lost 4 bases and the J segment 7 bases; nucleotides outside the gene matches: 8. The DNA of the CDR3 is TGTGCCAGCAGCTCCTCCGGGACAGGAATTGAAAAACTGTTTTTT. Translating it yields CASSSSGTGIEKLFF.

This clone showed up just a few times. The chain is built from TRBV28 and TRBJ2-3; TRBD2 matches 13 bases. The CDR3 length is 14 residues. Trimming took 5 bases from V and 8 from J; bases not matched to a gene: 4. Germline V lookup: CDR1 MDHEN, CDR2 SYDVKM. In DNA form, the CDR3 reads TGTGCCAGCAGTAAAGGACTAGCGGGAGTTACGCAGTATTTT. Translating it yields CASSKGLAGVTQYF. The whole variable domain, filled in from reference TRBV28 and TRBJ2-3, reads DVKVTQSSRYLVKRTGEKVFLECVQDMDHENMFWYRQDPGLGLRLIYFSYDVKMKEKGDIPEGYSVSREKKERFSLILESASTNQTSMYLCASSKGLAGVTQYFGPGTRLTVL.

J is TRBJ1-2 and V is TRBV11-2; D ambiguous. Germline CDR1 is SGHAT and CDR2 is FQNNGV. Trimming shortened V by 1 base and J by 8 bases, and 11 bases separated the two germline ends. The CDR3 is 13 amino acids. The chain's CDR3 is CASSLVAYAGYTF. Here the CDR3 DNA reads TGTGCCAGCAGCTTAGTTGCATATGCAGGCTACACCTTC.

This chain joins TRBV14 and TRBJ2-5; possible D gene TRBD1, 5 bases. The V and J ends lost 6 bases and 0 bases respectively, with 11 bases between them. Germline CDR1 reads SGHDN; CDR2 reads FVKESK. CDR3 size: 14 residues. The DNA for the CDR3 is TGTGCCAGCAGTCGTGACAGATACCAAGAGACCCAGTACTTC. This codes for CASSRDRYQETQYF.

This clone was counted a few times. This chain connects TRBV29-1 to TRBJ1-2; D remains unclear. CDR3 length: 14 amino acids. Germline V CDR1 and CDR2: SQVTM, ANQGSEA. The germline V and J ends were trimmed by 1 base and 2 bases, with 11 bases remaining between them. The CDR3: CSVEVRGRNYGYTF. DNA of the CDR3: TGCAGCGTTGAAGTGCGAGGCCGGAACTATGGCTACACCTTC.

This rearrangement joins TRBV9 to TRBJ2-7; a possible D gene is TRBD2 (7 bases). The length of the CDR3 is 16 residues. The V gene's germline CDR1 is SGDLS and CDR2 YYNGEE. V was clipped by 4 bases and J by 4 bases, with 21 bases between them. CDR3 loop: CASSPSTGGQIYEQYF. The CDR3 DNA follows: TGTGCCAGCAGCCCCTCAACCGGGGGGCAGATTTACGAGCAGTACTTC.

The chain recombines TRBV7-2 with TRBJ2-1; 7 bases align to TRBD2. Germline CDR1 SGHTA, CDR2 FQGNSA. The CDR3 covers 15 residues. V was pared by 5 bases and J by 2 bases, with 6 bases of the junction left unmatched. Here the CDR3 DNA reads TGTGCCAGCAGCCGCTTCGCGGGAGCCTACAATGAGCAGTTCTTC. It encodes CASSRFAGAYNEQFF.

V gene TRBV7-8 combines with J gene TRBJ1-1; D is uncertain. Germline CDR1 and CDR2: SGHVS and FQNEAQ. Trimming removed 0 bases at V and 3 bases at J, with 5 bases between. The CDR3 is made up of 13 amino acids. The CDR3 bases are TGTGCCAGCAGCTTAGCTTTTGACACTGAAGCTTTCTTT. Translation gives CASSLAFDTEAFF. Based on the CDR3 plus reference TRBV7-8 and TRBJ1-1, the full variable domain is GAGVSQSPRYKVAKRGQDVALRCDPISGHVSLFWYQQALGQGPEFLTYFQNEAQLDKSGLPSDRFFAERPEGSVSTLKIQRTQQEDSAVYLCASSLAFDTEAFFGQGTRLTVV.

The V and J genes are TRBV4-2 and TRBJ2-3; D not certain. The CDR3 length is 15 residues. With 0 bases removed from V and 0 bases from J, the gap between germline ends came to 7 bases. Germline V CDR1 and CDR2: LGHNA, YNFKEQ. CDR3 amino acids: CASSQDGVSTDTQYF. The CDR3 region has the DNA TGTGCCAGCAGCCAAGATGGGGTTAGCACAGATACGCAGTATTTT.

The J gene is TRBJ2-3, the V gene TRBV5-5; D is undetermined. The V gene's germline CDR1 is SGHKS and CDR2 YYEKEE (reference sequence). The CDR3 runs to 13 residues. The V end was cut by 1 base, the J end by 1 base, with 4 bases between. CDR3: CASSLRGTDTQYF. The CDR3 coding sequence is TGTGCCAGCAGCTTGCGGGGCACAGATACGCAGTATTTT.

J is TRBJ2-3 and V is TRBV7-2, with a tentative D call TRBD2 (6 bases). This CDR3 has 14 amino acids. Germline V CDR1 and CDR2: SGHTA, FQGNSA. Trimming took off 5 bases at V and 3 bases at J, with 12 bases between the two ends. The CDR3 DNA is TGTGCCAGCAGCCCCACTGCGGGAACAGATACGCAGTATTTT. Its protein is CASSPTAGTDTQYF.

The gene calls are TRBV30 and TRBJ1-1, with D unresolved. V lost 5 bases and J lost 1, with 5 bases in between. The CDR3 is 11 amino acids. Germline V gene data show CDR1 as GTSNPN and CDR2 as SVGIG (reference sequence). CDR3 protein: CAWDTNTEAFF. For the CDR3, the DNA is TGTGCCTGGGATACGAACACTGAAGCTTTCTTT.

The chain joins TRBV7-9 to TRBJ1-2; TRBD1 might be the D (5 bases). Per the germline V gene, CDR1 is SEHNR and CDR2 is FQNEAQ (reference sequence). Between the trimmed V and J ends, which lost 5 bases and 4 bases, there was a span of 11 bases. This CDR3 contains 13 residues. The CDR3 DNA follows: TGTGCCAGCAGCACGGGACTGTCCTATGGCTACACCTTC. It encodes CASSTGLSYGYTF. The full variable domain, in which reference TRBV7-9 and TRBJ1-2 provide the parts outside the CDR3, is DTGVSQNPRHKITKRGQNVTFRCDPISEHNRLYWYRQTLGQGPEFLTYFQNEAQLEKSRLLSDRFSAERPKGSFSTLEIQRTEQGDSAMYLCASSTGLSYGYTFGSGTRLTVV.

This clone was seen a few times. V and J are TRBV7-9 and TRBJ2-7; no definite D call. The CDR3 length is 13 residues. Germline V CDR1 and CDR2: SEHNR, FQNEAQ (reference sequence). Deletions cut 5 bases from V and 6 bases from J, with 14 bases between. As DNA, the CDR3 is TGTGCCAGCAGCCCACCAGGACCGGGCGAGCAGTACTTC. Encoded protein: CASSPPGPGEQYF.

For this clone: At the DNA level, this CDR3 is encoded by other sequences in the same sample as well. The chain links TRBV30 to TRBJ2-5; 8 bases are a match to TRBD1. CDR3 length: 14 amino acids. Germline loops: CDR1 GTSNPN, CDR2 SVGIG (reference sequence). Trimming took 0 bases from V and 2 from J; bases not matched to a gene: 2. CDR3 coding DNA: TGTGCCTGGAGTGTAGGGACAGGTCAAGAGACCCAGTACTTC. This gives the protein CAWSVGTGQETQYF. Looking up the rest from reference TRBV30 and TRBJ2-5 gives the full variable domain: SQTIHQWPATLVQPVGSPLSLECTVEGTSNPNLYWYRQAAGRGLQLLFYSVGIGQISSEVPQNLSASRPQDRQFILSSKKLLLSDSGFYLCAWSVGTGQETQYFGPGTRLLVL.

This clone has just a few counts. The chain employs TRBV7-6 and TRBJ1-6; unclear D gene. With 1 base removed from V and 7 bases from J, the gap between germline ends came to 11 bases. Looked up from germline, CDR1 is SGHVS and CDR2 is FNYEAQ. This CDR3 has 15 residues. The CDR3 sequence is CASSLEGDQNSPLHF. In nucleotides, the CDR3 is TGTGCCAGCAGCTTAGAGGGAGACCAAAATTCACCCCTCCACTTT.

This clone was observed a few times. V gene TRBV2 combines with J gene TRBJ2-4; D might be TRBD2 (6 bases). This CDR3 region has 13 residues. The germline gives CDR1 SNHLY, CDR2 FYNNEI. The V and J ends lost 9 bases and 3 bases respectively, with 12 bases between them. CDR3 DNA sequence: TGTGCCAGTGGCAGGACTAACAAAAACATTCAGTACTTC. It yields the protein CASGRTNKNIQYF.

The chain is built from TRBV30 and TRBJ1-2; tentative D call: TRBD1 (6 bases). Germline assignment: CDR1 GTSNPN and CDR2 SVGIG (reference sequence). The CDR3 consists of 15 residues. V lost 0 bases and J lost 4, with 15 bases in between. CDR3 amino acids: CAWSVRDIVIYGYTF. The CDR3 DNA is TGTGCCTGGAGTGTTCGGGACATAGTGATCTATGGCTACACCTTC.

A few counts support this clone. In DNA form, the CDR3 reads TGTGCCAGCAGGGCCGACAGGGGGCCTGGGGCCAACGTCCTGACTTTC. Its protein product is CASRADRGPGANVLTF. This sequence joins TRBV2 and TRBJ2-6; 10 bases are a match to TRBD1. CDR3 length: 16 residues. V lost 6 bases to trimming and J lost 2 bases; unmatched junction nucleotides: 4. Germline values: CDR1 SNHLY, CDR2 FYNNEI.

The chain is built from TRBV5-4 and TRBJ2-7; 14 bases match TRBD2. Germline values: CDR1 SGHNT, CDR2 YYREEE (reference sequence). This CDR3 is built from 14 residues. The trim removed 4 bases at V and 5 bases at J, leaving 2 bases unmatched. CDR3 sequence reads: CASSPGLAGDEQYF. The CDR3 nucleotides are TGTGCCAGCAGCCCGGGACTAGCGGGAGACGAGCAGTACTTC.

This clone showed up just a few times. The sample has other DNA sequences that encode this CDR3 too. This rearrangement joins TRBV7-3 to TRBJ2-3; perhaps TRBD1 as D (6 bases). This CDR3 is 13 amino acids long. The V end was cut by 2 bases, the J end by 5 bases, with 8 bases between. The germline V gene has CDR1 SGHTA and CDR2 FQGTGA. This CDR3 reads CASSLSRGDTQYF. CDR3 coding DNA: TGTGCCAGCAGCTTATCCAGGGGAGATACGCAGTATTTT.

This clone was detected only a few times. Other nucleotide sequences in the sample specify the same CDR3. The chain is built from TRBV18 and TRBJ2-5; D uncertain. The CDR3 is 13 residues long. V lost 2 bases to trimming and J lost 0 bases, with 4 bases between them. Germline CDR1 KGHSH, CDR2 LQKENI. CDR3 in amino acids: CASSPGNQETQYF. CDR3 coding DNA: TGTGCCAGCTCACCAGGGAACCAAGAGACCCAGTACTTC.

The chain has TRBV5-1 and TRBJ2-1, with TRBD2 matching over 11 bases. Germline CDR1 SGHRS, CDR2 YFSETQ. This CDR3 contains 15 residues. The J segment lost 8 bases and the V segment lost 1 base, leaving 5 bases of the junction unmatched. The CDR3 DNA sequence: TGCGCCAGCAGCTTGATAGCGGGAGGGCCCGATGAGCAGTTCTTC. Amino acid sequence: CASSLIAGGPDEQFF.

CDR3: CASSPGTGFAEAFF. CDR3 DNA sequence: TGTGCCAGCAGTCCTGGGACAGGGTTCGCTGAAGCTTTCTTT. The V and J genes are TRBV5-4 and TRBJ1-1; 9 bases line up with TRBD1. Germline V gene data show CDR1 as SGHNT and CDR2 as YYREEE (reference sequence). The CDR3 consists of 14 residues. The V segment lost 5 bases and the J segment 6 bases; nucleotides outside the gene matches: 8.

The V and J genes are TRBV29-1 and TRBJ2-1; TRBD2 matches 7 bases. Per germline, CDR1 SQVTM and CDR2 ANQGSEA. V lost 7 bases to trimming and J lost 0 bases; unmatched junction nucleotides: 0. This CDR3 contains 12 residues. The CDR3 spells CSGTSSYNEQFF. CDR3 sequence (DNA): TGCAGCGGGACTAGCTCCTACAATGAGCAGTTCTTC.